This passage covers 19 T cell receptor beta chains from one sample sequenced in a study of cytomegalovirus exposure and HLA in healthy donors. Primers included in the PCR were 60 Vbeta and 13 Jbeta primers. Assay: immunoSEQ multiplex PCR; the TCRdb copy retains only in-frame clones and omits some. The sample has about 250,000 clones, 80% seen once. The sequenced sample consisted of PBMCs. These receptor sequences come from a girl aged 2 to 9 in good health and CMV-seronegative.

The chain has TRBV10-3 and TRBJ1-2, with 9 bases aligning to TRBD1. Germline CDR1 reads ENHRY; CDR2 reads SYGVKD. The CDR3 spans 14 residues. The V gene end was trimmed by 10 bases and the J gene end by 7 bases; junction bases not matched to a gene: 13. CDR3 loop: CATNNRDRVSGYTF. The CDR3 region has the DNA TGTGCCACCAATAACCGGGACAGGGTGAGTGGCTACACCTTC.

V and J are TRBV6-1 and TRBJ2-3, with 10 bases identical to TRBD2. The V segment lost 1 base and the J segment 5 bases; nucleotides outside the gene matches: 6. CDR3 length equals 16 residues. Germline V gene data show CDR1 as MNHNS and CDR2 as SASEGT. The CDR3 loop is CASSEVASGGRDTQYF. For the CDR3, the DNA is TGTGCCAGCAGTGAAGTTGCTAGCGGGGGACGAGATACGCAGTATTTT.

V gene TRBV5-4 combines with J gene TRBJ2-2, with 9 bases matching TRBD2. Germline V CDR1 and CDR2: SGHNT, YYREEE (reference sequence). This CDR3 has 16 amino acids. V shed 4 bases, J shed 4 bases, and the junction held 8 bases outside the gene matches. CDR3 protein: CASSPLAGAPTGELFF. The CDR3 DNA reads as TGTGCCAGCAGCCCCTTAGCGGGGGCCCCCACCGGGGAGCTGTTTTTT.

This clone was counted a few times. CDR3 sequence: CASSPRRGTNEKLFF. The CDR3 region has the DNA TGTGCCAGCAGCCCCCGACGGGGGACTAATGAAAAACTGTTTTTT. V is TRBV7-9 and J is TRBJ1-4; TRBD1 might be the D (5 bases). Germline CDR1 is SEHNR and CDR2 is FQNEAQ (reference sequence). The CDR3 runs 15 residues. The V gene lost 5 bases and the J gene lost 2 bases, with 12 bases spanning the gap. Variable domain in full (rest from reference TRBV7-9 and TRBJ1-4): DTGVSQNPRHKITKRGQNVTFRCDPISEHNRLYWYRQTLGQGPEFLTYFQNEAQLEKSRLLSDRFSAERPKGSFSTLEIQRTEQGDSAMYLCASSPRRGTNEKLFFGSGTQLSVL.

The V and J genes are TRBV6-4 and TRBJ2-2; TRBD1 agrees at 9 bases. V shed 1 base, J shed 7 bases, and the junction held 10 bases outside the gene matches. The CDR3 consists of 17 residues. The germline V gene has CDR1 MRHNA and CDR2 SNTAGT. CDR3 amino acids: CASSDYRTGAVGGELFF. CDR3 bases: TGTGCCAGCAGTGACTACAGGACAGGGGCCGTCGGCGGGGAGCTGTTTTTT.

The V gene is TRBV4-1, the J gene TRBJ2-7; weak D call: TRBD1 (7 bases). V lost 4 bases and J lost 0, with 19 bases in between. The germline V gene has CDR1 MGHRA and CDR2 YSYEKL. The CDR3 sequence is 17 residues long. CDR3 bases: TGCGCCAGCAGCCCCCCCAGGGGGGCCCGAAGCTCCTACGAGCAGTACTTC. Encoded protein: CASSPPRGARSSYEQYF.

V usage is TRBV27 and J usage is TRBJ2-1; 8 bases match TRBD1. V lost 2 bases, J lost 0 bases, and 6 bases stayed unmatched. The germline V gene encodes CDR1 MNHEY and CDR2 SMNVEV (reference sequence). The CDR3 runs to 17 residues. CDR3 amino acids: CASSLGGRGHSYNEQFF. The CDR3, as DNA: TGTGCCAGCAGTTTAGGTGGCAGGGGGCACTCCTACAATGAGCAGTTCTTC.

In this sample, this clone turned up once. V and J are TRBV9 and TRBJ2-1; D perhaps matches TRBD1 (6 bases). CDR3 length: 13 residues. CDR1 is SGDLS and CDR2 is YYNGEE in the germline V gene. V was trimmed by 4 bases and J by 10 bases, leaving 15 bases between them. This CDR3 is CASSTRTTGEQFF. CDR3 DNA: TGTGCCAGCAGCACCCGGACAACAGGGGAGCAGTTCTTC. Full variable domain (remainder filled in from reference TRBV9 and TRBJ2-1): DSGVTQTPKHLITATGQRVTLRCSPRSGDLSVYWYQQSLDQGLQFLIQYYNGEERAKGNILERFSAQQFPDLHSELNLSSLELGDSALYFCASSTRTTGEQFFGPGTRLTVL.

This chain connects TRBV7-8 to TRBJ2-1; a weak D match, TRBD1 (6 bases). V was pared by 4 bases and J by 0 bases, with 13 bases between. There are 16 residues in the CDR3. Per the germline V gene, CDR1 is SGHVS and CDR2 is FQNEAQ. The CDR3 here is CASSSSRQVSYNEQFF. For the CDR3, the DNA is TGTGCCAGCAGCTCCAGCCGACAGGTCTCCTACAATGAGCAGTTCTTC.

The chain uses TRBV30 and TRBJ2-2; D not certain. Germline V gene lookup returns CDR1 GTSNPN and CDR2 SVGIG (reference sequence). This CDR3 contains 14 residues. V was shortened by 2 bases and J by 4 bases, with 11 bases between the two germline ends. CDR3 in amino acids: CAWSSWSGTGELFF. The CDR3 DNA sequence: TGTGCCTGGAGTTCTTGGTCAGGCACCGGGGAGCTGTTTTTT.

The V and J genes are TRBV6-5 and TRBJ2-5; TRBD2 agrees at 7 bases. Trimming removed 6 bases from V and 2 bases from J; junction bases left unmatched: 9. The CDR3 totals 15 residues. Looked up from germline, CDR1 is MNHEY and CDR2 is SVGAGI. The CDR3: CASRRGPSGQETQYF. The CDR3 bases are TGTGCCAGCAGGCGAGGGCCTAGCGGACAAGAGACCCAGTACTTC.

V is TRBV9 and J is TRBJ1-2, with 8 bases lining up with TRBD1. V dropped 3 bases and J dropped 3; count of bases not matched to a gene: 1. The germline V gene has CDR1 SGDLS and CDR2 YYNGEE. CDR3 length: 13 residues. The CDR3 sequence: CASSGDRYYGYTF. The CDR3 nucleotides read TGTGCCAGCAGCGGGGACAGGTACTATGGCTACACCTTC. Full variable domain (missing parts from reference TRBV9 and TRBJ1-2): DSGVTQTPKHLITATGQRVTLRCSPRSGDLSVYWYQQSLDQGLQFLIQYYNGEERAKGNILERFSAQQFPDLHSELNLSSLELGDSALYFCASSGDRYYGYTFGSGTRLTVV.

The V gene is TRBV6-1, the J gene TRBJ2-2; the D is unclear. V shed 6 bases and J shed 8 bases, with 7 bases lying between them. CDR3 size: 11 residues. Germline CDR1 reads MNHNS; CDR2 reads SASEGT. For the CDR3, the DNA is TGTGCCAGCAGGTCTCTAGGGGAGCTGTTTTTT. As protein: CASRSLGELFF.

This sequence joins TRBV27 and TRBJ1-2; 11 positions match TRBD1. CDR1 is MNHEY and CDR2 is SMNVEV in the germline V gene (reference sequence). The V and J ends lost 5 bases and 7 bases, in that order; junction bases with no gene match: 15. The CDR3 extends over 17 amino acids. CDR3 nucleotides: TGTGCCAGCAGTCCGGCCGGGACAGGGGGTGCTCGGGGTGGCTACACCTTC. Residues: CASSPAGTGGARGGYTF.

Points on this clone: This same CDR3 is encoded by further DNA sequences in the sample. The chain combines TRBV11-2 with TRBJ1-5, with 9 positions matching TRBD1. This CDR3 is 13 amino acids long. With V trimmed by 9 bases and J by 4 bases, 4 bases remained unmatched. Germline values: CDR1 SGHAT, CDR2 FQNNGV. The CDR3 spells CASSGTGNQPQHF. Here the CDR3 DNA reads TGTGCCAGTTCCGGGACAGGGAATCAGCCCCAGCATTTT.

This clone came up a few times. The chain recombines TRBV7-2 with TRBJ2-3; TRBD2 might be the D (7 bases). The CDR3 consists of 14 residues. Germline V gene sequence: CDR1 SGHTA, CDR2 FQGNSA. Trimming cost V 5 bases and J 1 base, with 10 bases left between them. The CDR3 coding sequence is TGTGCCAGCAGCAAAGGGGGGGGCACAGATACGCAGTATTTT. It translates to CASSKGGGTDTQYF.

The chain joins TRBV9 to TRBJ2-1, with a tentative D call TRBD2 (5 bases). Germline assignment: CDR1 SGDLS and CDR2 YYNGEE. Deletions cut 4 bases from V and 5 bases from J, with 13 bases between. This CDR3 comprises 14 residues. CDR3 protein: CASSPRGPHNEQFF. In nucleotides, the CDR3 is TGTGCCAGCAGCCCCCGGGGTCCCCACAATGAGCAGTTCTTC. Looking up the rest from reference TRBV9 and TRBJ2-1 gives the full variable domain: DSGVTQTPKHLITATGQRVTLRCSPRSGDLSVYWYQQSLDQGLQFLIQYYNGEERAKGNILERFSAQQFPDLHSELNLSSLELGDSALYFCASSPRGPHNEQFFGPGTRLTVL.

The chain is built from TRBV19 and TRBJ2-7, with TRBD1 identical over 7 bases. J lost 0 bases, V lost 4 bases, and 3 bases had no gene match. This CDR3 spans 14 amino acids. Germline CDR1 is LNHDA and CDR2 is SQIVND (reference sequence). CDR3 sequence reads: CASSKDRSSYEQYF. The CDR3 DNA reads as TGTGCCAGTAGTAAGGACAGGAGCTCCTACGAGCAGTACTTC.

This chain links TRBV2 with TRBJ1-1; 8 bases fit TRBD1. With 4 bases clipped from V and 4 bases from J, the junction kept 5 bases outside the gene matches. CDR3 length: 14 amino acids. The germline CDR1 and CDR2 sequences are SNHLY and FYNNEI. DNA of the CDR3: TGTGCCAGCAGTGGAGGACAGGGATCCACTGAAGCTTTCTTT. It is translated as CASSGGQGSTEAFF.